What follows is one T cell receptor (beta chain) and its context. This clone has more than one count but fewer than ten. Its cognate antigen has yet to be identified. No much larger clonotype is one base removed from it; base qualities were not supplied. V is cut back by 2 bases and J by 8 bases, with 5 bases in the junction unmatched. From cysteine to phenylalanine, the CDR3 is 14 amino acids long. Of all the DNA, just the CDR3 is kept, 42 bases in frame from base 1. CDR1 LNHDA and CDR2 SQIVND were looked up in the germline V gene (reference sequence). This sample is drawn from a study of PD-L1 blockade in urothelial cancer (TCRdb year 2017). Background on the whole study: Every patient began therapy in 2014 and was given atezolizumab 1,200 mg intravenously every 3 weeks. Some 29 patients had pretreatment blood TCR-seq, some 24 had at least one posttreatment blood collection, and some 24 had tumor TCR-seq. An exploratory multi-omic analysis was conducted of the somatic, immune and clinical correlates of response to PD-L1 blockade with atezolizumab in urothelial cancer. Pretreatment tumor samples and matched peripheral blood, collected serially before and after atezolizumab treatment, underwent TCR sequencing. Durable clinical benefit was achieved by nine patients but not by the remaining 20. Blood samples gave median yields of around 150,000 T cells and 80,000 to 90,000 unique TCRs, along with a median clonality of 0.080. Patients had an ECOG performance status of 0 or 1 and had received between 0 and 3 prior chemotherapy regimens. About 85% of the 29 patients were males with bladder-origin urothelial cancer, and about 65% of the 29 reported a prior smoking history. Progression-free survival longer than 6 months counted as durable clinical benefit, and TCR features were additionally tested against both progression-free and overall survival. In the same patients, pretreatment tumors underwent whole exome sequencing and RNA sequencing in addition to TCR sequencing. Blood samples were analyzed 3 weeks after the start of treatment (second dose) and 6 weeks after the start of treatment. The full study reports these points: Because of the small sample size (n ≈ 29) and the many exploratory analyses performed, the results are intended to be regarded as hypothesis-generating. A pretreatment peripheral blood TCR clonality below the median was linked to improved progression-free and overall survival. Patients with durable benefit showed greater expansion of tumor-associated TCR clones in peripheral blood 3 weeks after starting treatment (n ≈ 20, p = 0.022).

This specimen's time point label, per the study, means: peripheral blood 6 weeks after treatment start. A total of 25 to 35 patients with locally advanced or metastatic urothelial carcinoma, treated at Memorial Sloan Kettering on a trial protocol, made up the cohort. Peripheral blood mononuclear cells were collected pretreatment and during treatment, with between 1 and 8 total time points per patient. The Qiagen DNeasy Blood extraction kit was used to purify genomic DNA from total PBMCs and tumor samples. Collected pretreatment and during treatment, PBMCs were isolated and stored as previously described. Synthetic TCR analog templates were spiked into each PCR to estimate absolute template abundance from read counts. Using the immunoSEQ assay, TCRbeta CDR3 regions were amplified from genomic DNA with bias-controlled V and J gene primers. Sequencing of rearranged TCRbeta segments was done at approximately 20X coverage. In the authors' own workflow: Sequencing errors were corrected by clustering, and CDR3s were annotated against IMGT so that V, D and J genes could be assigned. Out-of-frame and stop-codon sequences were excluded, and only productive TCRbeta rearrangements were used in downstream analyses. To compute clonality, Shannon entropy was normalized by the log of the number of unique productive sequences and then subtracted from one. Fisher's exact test with Benjamini-Hochberg correction, using a cutoff of adjusted p below 0.01, was how clones that differed between time points or between blood and tumor were identified. TCRdb took over this immuneACCESS table, retaining in-frame rearrangements with V and J assigned. Such tables are incomplete; in checked studies, under half of the missing clones stem from an unresolved V gene, and the remainder is unexplained. That table gives V, J and clone size, and the DNA gave D and trimming. This sample lists approximately 20,000 clones; more than 75% were detected once. The top ten hold around 11% of the sample.

The source material was PBMCs, sampled around atezolizumab (anti-PD-L1) treatment. The sequence was collected from an older woman with urothelial cancer. Recombination connected TRBV19 to TRBJ2-1; 8 of the junction bases match TRBD1. For the CDR3, the sequence is CASSIQGAPYEQFF. The nucleotide sequence reads TGTGCCAGTAGTATACAGGGGGCGCCGTATGAGCAGTTCTTC.